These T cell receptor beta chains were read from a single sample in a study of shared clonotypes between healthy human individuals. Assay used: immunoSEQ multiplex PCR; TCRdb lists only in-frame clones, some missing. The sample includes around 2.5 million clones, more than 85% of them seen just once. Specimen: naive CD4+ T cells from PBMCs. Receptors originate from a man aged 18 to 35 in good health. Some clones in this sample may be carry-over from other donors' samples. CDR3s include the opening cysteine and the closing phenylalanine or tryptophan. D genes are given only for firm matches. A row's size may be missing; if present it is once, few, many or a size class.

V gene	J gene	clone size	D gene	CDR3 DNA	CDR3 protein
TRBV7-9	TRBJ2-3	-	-	TGTGCCAGCAGCCCTCATGACACAGATACGCAGTATTTT	CASSPHDTDTQYF
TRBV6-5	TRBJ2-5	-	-	TGTGCCAGCAGTTACTTCGGGCCCCAGTACTTC	CASSYFGPQYF
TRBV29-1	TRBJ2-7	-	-	TGCAGCGTTGCCGGCAGGGGGGAGGGAGAGCAGTACTTC	CSVAGRGEGEQYF
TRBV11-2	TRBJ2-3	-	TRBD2	TGTGCCAGCAGCACCACGACTAGCGGGAGGGCCCTAGATACGCAGTATTTT	CASSTTTSGRALDTQYF
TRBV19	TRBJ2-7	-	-	TGTGCCAGTAGTATACCGAGATCACAGGGTCAGGACTACGAGCAGTACTTC	CASSIPRSQGQDYEQYF
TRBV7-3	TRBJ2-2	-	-	TGTGCCAGCAGCCTGGACAGGAACACCGGGGAGCTGTTTTTT	CASSLDRNTGELFF
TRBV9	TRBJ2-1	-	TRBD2	TGTGCCAGCGCTCGCTGGGGAGGGCCAAATGAGCAGTTCTTC	CASARWGGPNEQFF
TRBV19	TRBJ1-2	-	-	TGTGCCAGTAGTGGCGGACAAACTAACTATGGCTACACCTTC	CASSGGQTNYGYTF
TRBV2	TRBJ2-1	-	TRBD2	TGTGCCAGCAGTGTGTCTAGCGGGAGGTTGGAGCAGTTCTTC	CASSVSSGRLEQFF
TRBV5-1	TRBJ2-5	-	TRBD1	TGCGCCAGCAGCTTGGGAGGGGGCCGGGAGACCCAGTACTTC	CASSLGGGRETQYF
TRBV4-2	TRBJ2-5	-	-	TGTGCCAGCAGCCAAGATTACGGAAGCGGACAAGAGACCCAGTACTTC	CASSQDYGSGQETQYF
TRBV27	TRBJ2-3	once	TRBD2	TGTGCCAGCAGTTCCCACCGGACTAGCGGGAGGGCCTCGGTGAACACAGATACGCAGTATTTT	CASSSHRTSGRASVNTDTQYF
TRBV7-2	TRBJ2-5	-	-	TGTGCCAGCAGCTTCGTTCGAGAGACCCAGTACTTC	CASSFVRETQYF
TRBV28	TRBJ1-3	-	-	TGTGCCAGCAGTTCCTCTCGGGGGCGGAATCCTGGAAACACCATATATTTT	CASSSSRGRNPGNTIYF
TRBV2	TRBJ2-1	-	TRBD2	TGTGCCAGCAGTGAATTCCCGACGGGGGGACGGGAGCAGTTCTTC	CASSEFPTGGREQFF
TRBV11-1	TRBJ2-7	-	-	TGTGCCAGCAGCTTAGACCCAGGGGACGAGCAGTACTTC	CASSLDPGDEQYF
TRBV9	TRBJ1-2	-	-	TGTGCCAGCAGCCTTGGGGCTAACTATGGCTACACCTTC	CASSLGANYGYTF
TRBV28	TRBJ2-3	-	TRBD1	TGTGCCAGCAGTCCCCGGGACAGAAAAACAGATACGCAGTATTTT	CASSPRDRKTDTQYF
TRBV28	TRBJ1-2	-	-	TGTGCCGTTAATCTCGCTAACTATGGCTACACCTTC	CAVNLANYGYTF
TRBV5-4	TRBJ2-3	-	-	TGTGCCAGCAGCCCAGACTCGACCAGCACAGATACGCAGTATTTT	CASSPDSTSTDTQYF
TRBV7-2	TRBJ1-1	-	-	TGTGCCAGCAGCCCGGGTGGGAGGAACACTGAAGCTTTCTTT	CASSPGGRNTEAFF
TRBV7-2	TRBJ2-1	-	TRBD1	TGTGCCAGCAGCCCATGGGCTGGGACAGGCTCCTACAATGAGCAGTTCTTC	CASSPWAGTGSYNEQFF
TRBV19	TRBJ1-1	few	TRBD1	TGTGCCAGTAGCGCCGACAGGGTTACCACTGAAGCTTTCTTT	CASSADRVTTEAFF
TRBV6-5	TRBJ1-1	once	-	TGTGCCAGCAGTCAAGAGGGGGGAACCACTGAAGCTTTCTTT	CASSQEGGTTEAFF
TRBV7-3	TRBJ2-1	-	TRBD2	TGTGCCAGCAGCTTAAGCGGGAGGGACTACAATGAGCAGTTCTTC	CASSLSGRDYNEQFF
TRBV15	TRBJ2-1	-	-	TGTGCCACCAGCAGATCGGTCAATGAGCAGTTCTTC	CATSRSVNEQFF
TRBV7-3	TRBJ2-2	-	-	TGTGCCAGCAGCTTAGCCGGGACCGGGGAGCTGTTTTTT	CASSLAGTGELFF
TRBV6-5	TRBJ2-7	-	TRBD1	TGTGCCAGCAGTCGGACAGGGACCTACGAGCAGTACTTC	CASSRTGTYEQYF
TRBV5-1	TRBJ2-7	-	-	TGCGCCAGCAGCCCCTGGGACACGGCGGCCTACGAGCAGTACTTC	CASSPWDTAAYEQYF
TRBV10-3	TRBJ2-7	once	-	TGTGCCATCAGGGGGCGGGACAGCTCTACGTTGCAGTACTTC	CAIRGRDSSTLQYF
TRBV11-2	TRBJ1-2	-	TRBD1	TGTGCCAGCAGCTTAGCTCGGTCCAGGGGGCTCGGGGGCTACACCTTC	CASSLARSRGLGGYTF
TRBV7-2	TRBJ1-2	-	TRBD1	TGTGCCAGCAGCCAAGAGGGACAGGGGCGTGGAGGCTACACCTTC	CASSQEGQGRGGYTF
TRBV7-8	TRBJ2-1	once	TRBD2	TGTGCCAGCAGCATCCAGCGGGGCCGTCGGGATGAGCAGTTCTTC	CASSIQRGRRDEQFF
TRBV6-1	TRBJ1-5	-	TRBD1	TGTGCCAGCACATGGGACAGGGGAAATCAGCCCCAGCATTTT	CASTWDRGNQPQHF
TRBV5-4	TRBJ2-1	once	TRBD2	TGTGCCAGCAGCTTAGGGGGTGGGCTAGCGGGAGGGCCCCACAATGAGCAGTTCTTC	CASSLGGGLAGGPHNEQFF
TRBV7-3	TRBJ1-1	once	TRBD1	TGTGCCAGCAGCTTAGTTGGGACAGGGCTATTTAACACTGAAGCTTTCTTT	CASSLVGTGLFNTEAFF
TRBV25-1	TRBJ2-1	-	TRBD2	TGTGCCAGCAAAGTAGCGGGAGGTTCCTACAATGAGCAGTTCTTC	CASKVAGGSYNEQFF
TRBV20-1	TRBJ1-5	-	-	TGCAGTGCTATCAGCAATCAGCCCCAGCATTTT	CSAISNQPQHF
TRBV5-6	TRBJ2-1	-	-	TGTGCCAGCAGCTTCGGGACTGAGTACAATGAGCAGTTCTTC	CASSFGTEYNEQFF
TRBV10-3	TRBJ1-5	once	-	TGTGCCATCAGTGAGAGGGACATCGATCAGCCCCAGCATTTT	CAISERDIDQPQHF
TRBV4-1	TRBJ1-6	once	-	TGCGCCAGCAGCCAAGAATCTAAACAGGGTTATAATTCACCCCTCCACTTT	CASSQESKQGYNSPLHF
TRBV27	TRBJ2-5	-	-	TGTGCCAGCAGTCTGAGGGCCGGCTGGCAAGAGACCCAGTACTTC	CASSLRAGWQETQYF
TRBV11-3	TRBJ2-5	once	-	TGTGCCAGCAGCGAAGGGGGGGCCCAAGAGACCCAGTACTTC	CASSEGGAQETQYF
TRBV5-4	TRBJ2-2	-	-	TGTGCCAGCAGCTTGGCCATGCAGAACACCGGGGAGCTGTTTTTT	CASSLAMQNTGELFF
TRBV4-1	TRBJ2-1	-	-	TGCGCCAGCAGCCAAGGCAAGGAGGGCTACAATGAGCAGTTCTTC	CASSQGKEGYNEQFF
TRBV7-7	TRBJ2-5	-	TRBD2	TGTGCCAGCAGCCCCGGACTAGCGGGAGGCCGGGAGACCCAGTACTTC	CASSPGLAGGRETQYF
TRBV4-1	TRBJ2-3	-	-	TGCGCCAGCAGCCAGGATATCCCTGGGACTTTCCCGCAGTATTTT	CASSQDIPGTFPQYF
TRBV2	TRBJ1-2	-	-	TGTGCCAGCTTACCCCGTGCGGAAGGGCGGTATGGCTACACCTTC	CASLPRAEGRYGYTF
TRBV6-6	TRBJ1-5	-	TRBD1	TGTGCCAGCAGGCGACAGGGGGCAGGCCAGCCCCAGCATTTT	CASRRQGAGQPQHF
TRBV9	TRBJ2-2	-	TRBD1	TGTGCCAGCAGCCCAAAGGGGGCAGGGAACACCGGGGAGCTGTTTTTT	CASSPKGAGNTGELFF
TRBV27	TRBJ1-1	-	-	TGTGCCAGCAGTTGGGGGGGGAAGTTGAACACTGAAGCTTTCTTT	CASSWGGKLNTEAFF
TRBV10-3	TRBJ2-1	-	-	TGTGCCATCAGTGAGACCGGGCTAGATAGGGAGCAGTTCTTC	CAISETGLDREQFF
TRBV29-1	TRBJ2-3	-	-	TGCAGCGTTGAAGGGTCGATTAGCACAGATACGCAGTATTTT	CSVEGSISTDTQYF
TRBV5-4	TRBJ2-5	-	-	TGTGCCAGCAGCCGGGGCGGGACCGCAGAGGGAGAGACCCAGTACTTC	CASSRGGTAEGETQYF
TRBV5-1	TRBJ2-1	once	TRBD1	TGCGCCAGCAGTGACAGGGGGCAGGATGAGCAGTTCTTC	CASSDRGQDEQFF
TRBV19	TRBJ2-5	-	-	TGTGCCAGTAGTATATCACAAGGTCGGGAGACCCAGTACTTC	CASSISQGRETQYF
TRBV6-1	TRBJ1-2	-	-	TGTGCCAGCAGTGAAAATACAGGGTACTCTTCGGGCGGCTACACCTTC	CASSENTGYSSGGYTF
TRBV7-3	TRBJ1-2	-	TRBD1	TGTGCCAGCAGCCCGACAGGGGGCGGCTATGGCTACACCTTC	CASSPTGGGYGYTF
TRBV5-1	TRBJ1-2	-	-	TGCGCCAGCAGCTTAGATCACTCGCTACTCTATGGCTACACCTTC	CASSLDHSLLYGYTF